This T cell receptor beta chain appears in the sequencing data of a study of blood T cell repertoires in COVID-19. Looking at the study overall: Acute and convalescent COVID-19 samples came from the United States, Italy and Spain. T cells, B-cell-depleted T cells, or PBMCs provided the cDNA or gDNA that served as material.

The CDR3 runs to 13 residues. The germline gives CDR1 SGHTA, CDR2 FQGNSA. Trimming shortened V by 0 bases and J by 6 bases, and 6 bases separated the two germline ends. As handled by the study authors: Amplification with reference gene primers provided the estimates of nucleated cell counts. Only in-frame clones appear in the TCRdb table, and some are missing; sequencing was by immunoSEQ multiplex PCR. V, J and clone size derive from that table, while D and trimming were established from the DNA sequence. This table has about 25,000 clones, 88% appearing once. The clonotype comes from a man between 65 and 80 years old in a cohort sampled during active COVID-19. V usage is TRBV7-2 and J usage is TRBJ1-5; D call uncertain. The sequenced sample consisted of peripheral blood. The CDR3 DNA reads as TGTGCCAGCAGCTTAGCGGGCTCTCAGCCCCAGCATTTT. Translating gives CASSLAGSQPQHF.